A single sample gave rise to the 20 T cell receptor beta chains below, sequenced in a study of blood T cell repertoires in COVID-19. The data were produced by immunoSEQ multiplex PCR, yet TCRdb's version contains in-frame clones alone and is incomplete. The sample yields more than 200,000 clones, around 87% seen once. Sequenced: peripheral blood. Receptors were obtained from a woman in her sixties with COVID-19, enrolled during active disease.

This rearrangement joins TRBV5-4 to TRBJ2-5, with D perhaps matching TRBD1 (6 bases). This CDR3 has 14 amino acids. With 4 bases removed from V and 5 bases from J, the gap between germline ends came to 15 bases. From germline, CDR1 is SGHNT and CDR2 YYREEE (reference sequence). CDR3 region: CASSPGGLPETQYF. CDR3 nucleotides: TGTGCCAGCAGCCCTGGGGGCCTTCCCGAGACCCAGTACTTC.

The gene calls are TRBV5-1 and TRBJ2-7; 9 nucleotides align to TRBD2. Germline CDR1 is SGHRS and CDR2 is YFSETQ. The ends lost 5 bases at V and 2 bases at J; junction bases unmatched: 8. This CDR3 spans 15 amino acids. The CDR3 loop is CASRPGLAATYEQYF. CDR3 sequence (DNA): TGCGCCAGCAGGCCGGGACTAGCCGCTACCTACGAGCAGTACTTC.

The chain combines TRBV15 with TRBJ2-7; 9 nucleotides match TRBD2. The CDR3 loop spans 17 amino acids. The V segment lost 5 bases and the J segment 2 bases; nucleotides outside the gene matches: 13. Germline V lookup: CDR1 LNHNV, CDR2 YYDKDF (reference sequence). CDR3 sequence (DNA): TGTGCCACCAGCCGCGGGACTAGCCGGGGCCGTACCTACGAGCAGTACTTC. It yields the protein CATSRGTSRGRTYEQYF.

The chain carries TRBV6-2 or TRBV6-3 and TRBJ1-5; 9 bases are shared with TRBD1. CDR1 and CDR2 (germline): MNHEY, SVGEGT. This CDR3 is 15 amino acids long. V lost 6 bases and J lost 6; bases outside the gene matches: 9. The CDR3 sequence: CASSLTGGQTQPQHF. The CDR3 DNA is TGTGCCAGCAGCCTGACAGGGGGACAGACTCAGCCCCAGCATTTT.

This chain joins TRBV4-2 and TRBJ2-7; possibly TRBD1 for D (6 bases). The germline V gene encodes CDR1 LGHNA and CDR2 YNFKEQ. The V end lost 3 bases, the J end lost 2 bases, and 14 bases lay between the germline ends. The CDR3 sequence is 15 residues long. The CDR3 loop reads CASSQVQGSTYEQYF. CDR3 nucleotides: TGTGCCAGCAGCCAGGTACAGGGTTCTACCTACGAGCAGTACTTC.

The chain couples TRBV23-1 to TRBJ2-1, with 10 bases identical to TRBD1. TRBV23-1 counts as an open reading frame of uncertain function. This CDR3 contains 15 residues. V was pared by 6 bases and J by 6 bases, with 8 bases of the junction left unmatched. As DNA, the CDR3 is TGCGCCAGCAGCCAAAGGGACAGGGGCCGCAATGAGCAGTTCTTC. Amino acids: CASSQRDRGRNEQFF.

J is TRBJ2-1 and V is TRBV10-3, with D possibly matching TRBD2 (7 bases). Trimming took 7 bases from V and 10 from J, leaving 23 bases between them. The CDR3 has 15 residues. Germline V gives CDR1 ENHRY, CDR2 SYGVKD. This CDR3 is CAINPGGQSGGEQFF. In DNA form, the CDR3 reads TGTGCCATCAATCCCGGGGGGCAGTCTGGAGGCGAGCAGTTCTTC.

This chain links TRBV7-8 with TRBJ2-7; no firm D call. From germline, CDR1 is SGHVS and CDR2 FQNEAQ. This CDR3 spans 14 amino acids. V was pared by 2 bases and J by 0 bases, with 8 bases between. The CDR3 DNA sequence: TGTGCCAGCAGCTTACTTCGGAGCTCCTACGAGCAGTACTTC. Its protein is CASSLLRSSYEQYF. The full variable domain, with the rest looked up from reference TRBV7-8 and TRBJ2-7, is GAGVSQSPRYKVAKRGQDVALRCDPISGHVSLFWYQQALGQGPEFLTYFQNEAQLDKSGLPSDRFFAERPEGSVSTLKIQRTQQEDSAVYLCASSLLRSSYEQYFGPGTRLTVT.

This sequence joins TRBV6-2 or TRBV6-3 and TRBJ2-7; TRBD1 matches at 8 bases. The germline V gene encodes CDR1 MNHEY and CDR2 SVGEGT. V gave up 6 bases and J gave up 0 bases; unmatched junction bases: 4. The CDR3 has 14 residues. As DNA, the CDR3 is TGTGCCAGCAGCAGGACAGGGACCTCCTACGAGCAGTACTTC. Translating gives CASSRTGTSYEQYF.

The chain couples TRBV28 to TRBJ2-1; the match to TRBD1 covers 9 bases. Germline V gives CDR1 MDHEN, CDR2 SYDVKM. The length of the CDR3 is 17 residues. After removal of 2 bases from V and 9 bases from J, the junction contained 14 bases not matched to a gene. As DNA, the CDR3 is TGTGCCAGCAGTTTAGACGGGGGGACAGGGCCCAGGGTTGAGCAGTTCTTC. Its translation is CASSLDGGTGPRVEQFF.

CDR3 coding DNA: TGCAGCGCCATGACAGGGGTGGGCACTGAAGCTTTCTTT. This translates into CSAMTGVGTEAFF. The chain has TRBV29-1 and TRBJ1-1; 8 nucleotides align to TRBD1. The CDR3 runs 13 residues. V was pared by 7 bases and J by 4 bases, with 8 bases of the junction left unmatched. Germline V gene lookup returns CDR1 SQVTM and CDR2 ANQGSEA.

This rearrangement joins TRBV7-3 to TRBJ1-6; TRBD1 matches 9 bases. The CDR3 contains 14 residues. V lost 6 bases and J lost 6; bases outside the gene matches: 3. The germline V gene encodes CDR1 SGHTA and CDR2 FQGTGA. The CDR3 coding sequence is TGTGCCAGCAGTCAGGACAGGGGTAATTCACCCCTCCACTTT. It translates to CASSQDRGNSPLHF.

V is TRBV14 and J is TRBJ2-2; D unresolved. This CDR3 is built from 15 residues. Germline V gene sequence: CDR1 SGHDN, CDR2 FVKESK. V lost 3 bases, J lost 0 bases, and 8 bases lay in between. The chain's CDR3 is CASSHRNANTGELFF. In nucleotides, the CDR3 is TGTGCCAGCAGCCACAGGAACGCGAACACCGGGGAGCTGTTTTTT.

This clone came up once. This chain joins TRBV5-1 and TRBJ2-1; unclear D gene. Germline CDR1 and CDR2: SGHRS and YFSETQ. Trimming cost V 0 bases and J 8 bases, with 9 bases left between them. This CDR3 is 13 amino acids long. CDR3 protein: CASSLDLRYEQFF. The CDR3 DNA reads TGCGCCAGCAGCTTGGACCTGAGGTATGAGCAGTTCTTC.

This sequence joins TRBV24-1 and TRBJ1-5; 8 positions agree with TRBD1. The CDR3 loop spans 15 amino acids. Germline V gene lookup returns CDR1 KGHDR and CDR2 SFDVKD. Trimming removed 5 bases from V and 6 bases from J; junction bases left unmatched: 8. CDR3 residues: CATSGGGQGGQPQHF. Written as DNA, the CDR3 is TGTGCCACCAGTGGTGGTGGACAGGGTGGTCAGCCCCAGCATTTT.

This clone appeared once. The chain joins TRBV5-5 to TRBJ2-3, with 10 bases fitting TRBD2. CDR3 size: 17 residues. J was trimmed by 2 bases and V by 4 bases; bases with no gene match: 10. Germline V gene lookup returns CDR1 SGHKS and CDR2 YYEKEE (reference sequence). CDR3 sequence: CASSPQASGSSTDTQYF. DNA for the CDR3: TGTGCCAGCAGCCCCCAGGCTAGCGGGAGTTCCACAGATACGCAGTATTTT.

The J gene is TRBJ1-4, the V gene TRBV3-1 (or the pseudogene TRBV3-2), with no clear D. Between the trimmed V and J ends, which lost 1 base and 8 bases, there was a span of 8 bases. The CDR3 has 13 amino acids. Per germline, CDR1 LGHDT and CDR2 YNNKEL (reference sequence). The CDR3 loop reads CASSQGLEEKLFF. As DNA, the CDR3 is TGTGCCAGCAGCCAAGGTCTTGAGGAAAAACTGTTTTTT.

This clone showed up just once. The V gene is TRBV7-8, the J gene TRBJ1-5, with D hard to call. Germline CDR1 SGHVS, CDR2 FQNEAQ. V gave up 1 base and J gave up 9 bases, with 13 bases separating them. This CDR3 is built from 14 residues. The CDR3 region is CASSLEVTRGPQHF. In nucleotides, the CDR3 is TGTGCCAGCAGCTTAGAGGTCACCCGCGGGCCCCAGCATTTT.

Concerning this clone: One end of the junction varies from germline; a read error may be responsible. V gene TRBV6-1 combines with J gene TRBJ2-7, with D possibly TRBD2 on 6 matching bases. Germline V gives CDR1 MNHNS, CDR2 SASEGT. The CDR3 has 18 residues. This CDR3 is CASSEGLAGRGTLYQQYF. CDR3 nucleotide sequence: TGTGCCAGCAGTGAAGGTTTGGCGGGACGCGGCACCCTCTACCAGCAGTACTTC.

Written as DNA, the CDR3 is TGTGCCAGCAGCTTATTGGCAGGGTTCCACAATGAGCAGTTCTTC. As protein: CASSLLAGFHNEQFF. This chain links TRBV7-3 with TRBJ2-1; possible D gene TRBD1, 5 bases. Germline CDR1 SGHTA, CDR2 FQGTGA. V shed 2 bases and J shed 5 bases, with 13 bases lying between them. CDR3 length: 15 amino acids.